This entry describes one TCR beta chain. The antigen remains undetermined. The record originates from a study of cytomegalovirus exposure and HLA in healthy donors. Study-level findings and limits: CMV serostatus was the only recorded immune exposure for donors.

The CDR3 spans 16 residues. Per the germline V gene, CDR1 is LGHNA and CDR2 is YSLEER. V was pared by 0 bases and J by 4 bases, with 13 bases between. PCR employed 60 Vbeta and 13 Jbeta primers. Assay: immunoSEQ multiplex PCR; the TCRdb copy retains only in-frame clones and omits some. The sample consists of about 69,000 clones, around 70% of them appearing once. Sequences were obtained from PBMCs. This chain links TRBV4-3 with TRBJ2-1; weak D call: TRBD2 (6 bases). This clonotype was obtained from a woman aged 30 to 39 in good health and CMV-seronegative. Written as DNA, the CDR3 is TGCGCCAGCAGCCAAGATTGGACGGGGGAATACAATGAGCAGTTCTTC. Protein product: CASSQDWTGEYNEQFF.